This T cell receptor (beta chain) was captured by sequencing in a study of T cell responses to AZD1222 COVID-19 vaccine. The CDR3 length is 13 residues. V dropped 8 bases and J dropped 3 bases, with 14 bases sitting between them. CDR1 and CDR2 from the germline V gene are WSHSY and SAAADI. Method: immunoSEQ multiplex PCR; TCRdb's copy keeps in-frame clones and lacks some. The sample yields 150,000 to 170,000 clones, about 88% seen once. This receptor was taken from an adult in good health. J is TRBJ2-7 and V is TRBV10-2, with D unresolved. The sample here was peripheral blood, taken on day 0 of AZD1222 vaccination. This chain's CDR3 is CASVTPPFYEQYF. The CDR3 DNA is TGCGCCAGCGTGACACCCCCTTTCTACGAGCAGTACTTC.